This T cell receptor beta chain was recorded in a study of cytomegalovirus exposure and HLA in healthy donors. General study points: Most TCR sequences were uncommon, yet certain public TCRs appeared in many donors.

CDR3 length: 16 residues. The study ran its PCR with 60 Vbeta and 13 Jbeta primers. Data came from immunoSEQ multiplex PCR; TCRdb stores just in-frame clones and leaves some out. Of around 200,000 clones listed, 84% are singletons. For this clone: The target antigen is unknown.

This receptor was obtained from a woman between 45 and 65 years old in good health and CMV-seropositive. Sequenced input: PBMCs. The genes are TRBV1 and TRBJ2-1; the table's D call TRBD2 went unverified against the DNA. TRBV1 is given as a pseudogene. The CDR3 loop is CTSSPGRGHLYNEQFF. The CDR3 bases are TGCACCAGCAGCCCGGGGCGGGGGCACCTTTACAATGAGCAGTTCTTC.